The clone carrying this T cell receptor beta chain was seen only a few times. Its antigen is not identified. At one of its ends the junction is not consistent with the germline gene, which may arise from a read error. These data are taken from a study of molecular identifiers for immune sequencing clone quantification. Study-level findings and limits: Whereas naive cells kept under 1% of molecules in clones above 20 RNA copies, such clones held over 97% in effectors.

Each CDR3 protein gets one entry after TCRdb re-called the PCR reads with MiXCR. The sample consists of some 40,000 distinct CDR3 sequences, about 18% of them appearing once. From germline, CDR1 is LGHNA and CDR2 YNFKEQ. This CDR3 is 15 amino acids long. Sorting recovered naive CD8 T cells on a CD8+CD4-CCR7+CD45RA+ profile. The rearrangement joins TRBV4-2 to TRBJ1-1; tentative D call: TRBD1 (5 bases). Sequencing used naive CD8+ T cells from blood, with Jurkat cell RNA spiked in. Subset indicated: FACS-sorted CD8+CD4-CCR7+CD45RA+ naive T cells. This sequence originates from a human donor in good health. Some libraries in this study had Jurkat cell RNA spiked in. The CDR3 DNA reads TGTGCCAGCAACCAAGTTCTGGGGGTTCGCACTGAAGCTTTCTTT. It translates to CASNQVLGVRTEAFF.